The 29 T cell receptor beta chains below come from one sample, sequenced in a study of post-analysis software for immune sequencing data. Whole-study findings and limits: Several TRBV segments, TRBV5-6, TRBV5-1 and TRBV20-1 among them, were found more frequent in patients than controls.

Presence of unique molecular identifiers characterized the TCR beta cDNA libraries. TCRdb independently ran MiXCR on the PCR reads; one entry per CDR3 protein. Among 650,000 to 850,000 distinct CDR3 sequences, 46% were seen once, and the ten largest hold roughly 5%. These receptors have no known antigen. The sample consisted of blood. These receptors all stem from a girl aged 5 to 17 with multiple sclerosis.

This clonotype is a singleton in its sample. This chain joins TRBV30 and TRBJ1-2, with D unresolved. This CDR3 comprises 8 residues. In germline, CDR1 is GTSNPN, CDR2 SVGIG (reference sequence). V was shortened by 4 bases and J by 6 bases, with 0 bases between the two germline ends. The DNA for the CDR3 is TGTGCCTGGAATGGCTACACCTTC. Translated: CAWNGYTF.

The chain combines TRBV6-5 with TRBJ1-5, with 9 positions matching TRBD1. Germline lookup yields CDR1 MNHEY and CDR2 SVGAGI. The V segment lost 0 bases and the J segment 11 bases; nucleotides outside the gene matches: 5. This CDR3 spans 14 amino acids. For the CDR3, the DNA is TGTGCCAGCAGTTACTCGGGACAGGGCATCGCCCAGCATTTT. Protein product: CASSYSGQGIAQHF.

CDR3: CASSEGAGSGRNEQFF. Written as DNA, the CDR3 is TGTGCCAGCAGCGAGGGGGCGGGAAGCGGGAGGAATGAGCAGTTCTTC. The chain couples TRBV9 to TRBJ2-1; 9 bases are shared with TRBD2. The CDR3 is 16 residues long. Germline-derived CDR1 and CDR2 are SGDLS and YYNGEE. The V gene end was trimmed by 3 bases and the J gene end by 7 bases; junction bases not matched to a gene: 11.

The sample holds a few counts of this clonotype. The rearrangement uses TRBV6-1 and TRBJ2-1, with TRBD2 as a possible D gene (6 bases). The CDR3 loop spans 16 amino acids. CDR1 and CDR2 from the germline V gene are MNHNS and SASEGT. Trimming shortened V by 6 bases and J by 1 base, and 16 bases separated the two germline ends. The CDR3 is CASRPYGGVSYNEQFF. DNA for the CDR3: TGTGCCAGCAGGCCCTATGGCGGGGTTTCCTACAATGAGCAGTTCTTC.

This clonotype appeared a few times. The genes are TRBV4-3 and TRBJ2-4; D tentatively reads TRBD1 or TRBD2 (5 bases each). V was pared by 0 bases and J by 13 bases, with 22 bases between. The CDR3 length is 16 residues. CDR1 LGHNA and CDR2 YSLEER come from the germline V gene. The CDR3 protein is CASSQDFVTGRDGQYF. CDR3 nucleotide sequence: TGCGCCAGCAGCCAAGATTTCGTCACCGGACGGGACGGGCAGTACTTC.

This chain connects TRBV21-1 to TRBJ1-5; the DNA was not used to check the table's D call, TRBD1. TRBV21-1 is labeled a pseudogene. The CDR3 spans 16 residues. The chain's CDR3 is CASSKDKGTGHQPQHF. Here the CDR3 DNA reads TGTGCCAGCAGCAAAGATAAGGGGACAGGGCATCAGCCCCAGCATTTT.

The CDR3 DNA follows: TGTGCCAGCACCTGGGCGGGAGCCGTCCAAGAGACCCAGTACTTC. Amino acids: CASTWAGAVQETQYF. The chain couples TRBV7-6 to TRBJ2-5; 7 bases are shared with TRBD2. Germline V gene lookup returns CDR1 SGHVS and CDR2 FNYEAQ. CDR3 length: 15 residues. Losses at the gene ends were 7 bases for V and 1 base for J; bases not matched to a gene: 9.

V gene TRBV14 combines with J gene TRBJ1-2; perhaps TRBD1 as D (5 bases). V lost 4 bases to trimming and J lost 4 bases, with 16 bases between them. Germline values: CDR1 SGHDN, CDR2 FVKESK. The CDR3 contains 15 residues. The CDR3 DNA sequence: TGTGCCAGCAGCCCTGGGACGGGGATCGTCTATGGCTACACCTTC. This gives the protein CASSPGTGIVYGYTF.

The gene calls are TRBV7-2 and TRBJ1-1; unclear D gene. V lost 5 bases to trimming and J lost 7 bases, with 11 bases between them. CDR1 SGHTA and CDR2 FQGNSA come from the germline V gene. The CDR3 has 12 amino acids. The CDR3 spells CASSLDRLEAFF. The CDR3 nucleotides read TGTGCCAGCAGCCTGGACCGTCTTGAAGCTTTCTTT.

There are a few counts of this clonotype. This chain uses TRBV10-3 with TRBJ1-4; D is possibly TRBD1 (5 bases). The germline V gene encodes CDR1 ENHRY and CDR2 SYGVKD. The length of the CDR3 is 18 residues. Trimming cost V 2 bases and J 3 bases, with 19 bases left between them. The CDR3 nucleotides are TGTGCCATCAGTGAGAACCGGGGGTCCAACCTAGCTAATGAAAAACTGTTTTTT. This gives the protein CAISENRGSNLANEKLFF.

The table lists this clonotype with a few counts. The V call is TRBV12-3 or TRBV12-4, the J call TRBJ2-1, with 7 bases fitting TRBD1. With V trimmed by 2 bases and J by 6 bases, 7 bases remained unmatched. This CDR3 is 15 amino acids long. In DNA form, the CDR3 reads TGTGCCAGCAGTTTATGGCAGGGGGTCGGCAATGAGCAGTTCTTC. It encodes CASSLWQGVGNEQFF.

This clonotype has just a few counts. The J gene is TRBJ2-1, the V gene TRBV20-1; D may correspond to TRBD1 or TRBD2 (5 bases each). The CDR3 totals 15 residues. Germline V gene lookup returns CDR1 DFQATT and CDR2 SNEGSKA (reference sequence). V gave up 1 base and J gave up 5 bases, with 15 bases separating them. This chain's CDR3 is CSARVVRGLDNEQFF. The CDR3 DNA reads as TGCAGTGCTAGAGTCGTCCGGGGCCTCGACAATGAGCAGTTCTTC.

CDR3 residues: CASSGDSSTDTQYF. The CDR3, as DNA: TGTGCCAGCAGTGGGGACTCTAGCACAGATACGCAGTATTTT. J is TRBJ2-3 and V is TRBV2, with D tentatively TRBD2 (6 bases). Germline CDR1 reads SNHLY; CDR2 reads FYNNEI. The length of the CDR3 is 14 residues. V was shortened by 4 bases and J by 0 bases, with 8 bases between the two germline ends.

The V and J genes are TRBV5-6 and TRBJ2-1; TRBD2 matches at 13 bases. CDR1 and CDR2 (germline): SGHDT, YYEEEE. The CDR3 contains 14 residues. Germline trimming cut 4 bases from V and 11 bases from J; bases unmatched to any gene: 6. The CDR3: CASSQGLAGEQQFF. CDR3 nucleotide sequence: TGTGCCAGCAGCCAAGGACTAGCGGGAGAACAGCAGTTCTTC.

The chain combines TRBV7-9 with TRBJ2-7; 7 positions agree with TRBD1. Looked up from germline, CDR1 is SEHNR and CDR2 is FQNEAQ (reference sequence). The CDR3 extends over 13 amino acids. J was trimmed by 5 bases and V by 6 bases; bases with no gene match: 7. CDR3 amino acids: CASRTGYGDEQYF. CDR3 nucleotides: TGTGCCAGCAGGACAGGGTATGGAGACGAGCAGTACTTC.

The CDR3 here is CASSLSAGLSTDTQYF. CDR3 DNA sequence: TGTGCCAGCAGCCTGTCGGCGGGCCTAAGCACAGATACGCAGTATTTT. The chain is built from TRBV7-9 and TRBJ2-3; weak D call: TRBD2 (5 bases). V lost 5 bases and J lost 0, with 15 bases in between. CDR3 length: 16 residues. Germline V gene sequence: CDR1 SEHNR, CDR2 FQNEAQ (reference sequence). The full variable domain, rest sourced from reference TRBV7-9 and TRBJ2-3, is DTGVSQNPRHKITKRGQNVTFRCDPISEHNRLYWYRQTLGQGPEFLTYFQNEAQLEKSRLLSDRFSAERPKGSFSTLEIQRTEQGDSAMYLCASSLSAGLSTDTQYFGPGTRLTVL.

This clonotype has more than one count but fewer than ten. The chain joins TRBV5-1 to TRBJ2-5, with TRBD2 matching over 10 bases. V gave up 1 base and J gave up 5 bases; unmatched junction bases: 8. The CDR3 sequence is 16 residues long. Per the germline V gene, CDR1 is SGHRS and CDR2 is YFSETQ. CDR3 amino acids: CASSLLASGSVETQYF. The CDR3 DNA follows: TGCGCCAGCAGCTTGTTGGCTAGCGGGAGCGTCGAGACCCAGTACTTC. The variable domain in full, completed from reference TRBV5-1 and TRBJ2-5, reads KAGVTQTPRYLIKTRGQQVTLSCSPISGHRSVSWYQQTPGQGLQFLFEYFSETQRNKGNFPGRFSGRQFSNSRSEMNVSTLELGDSALYLCASSLLASGSVETQYFGPGTRLLVL.

V and J are TRBV4-1 and TRBJ1-5; D might be TRBD1 (5 bases). Trimming stripped 1 base from V and 2 bases from J, with 9 bases between. CDR3 length: 15 residues. Looked up from germline, CDR1 is MGHRA and CDR2 is YSYEKL. The CDR3 sequence: CASSQADTGNQPQHF. The CDR3 bases are TGCGCCAGCAGCCAAGCGGACACCGGCAATCAGCCCCAGCATTTT.

The V and J genes are TRBV12-3 or TRBV12-4 and TRBJ2-5; D tentatively fits TRBD1 or TRBD2 (6 bases each). V shed 1 base and J shed 5 bases, with 14 bases lying between them. CDR3 length equals 15 residues. CDR3 nucleotide sequence: TGTGCCAGCAGTTTAGTTGGGGGGCTGGGGGAGACCCAGTACTTC. Amino acid sequence: CASSLVGGLGETQYF.

This clonotype was recorded a few times. The chain is built from TRBV29-1 and TRBJ2-6; D could derive from TRBD1 or TRBD2 (6 bases each). Germline V lookup: CDR1 SQVTM, CDR2 ANQGSEA. With 7 bases removed from V and 3 bases from J, the gap between germline ends came to 10 bases. The CDR3 loop spans 13 amino acids. CDR3 protein: CSAGGLGANVLTF. In nucleotides, the CDR3 is TGCAGCGCTGGGGGGCTTGGGGCCAACGTCCTGACTTTC.

The V and J genes are TRBV30 and TRBJ2-5; D gene uncertain. The J call could be wrong; TRBJ2-7 is a better fit for the DNA end. CDR1 and CDR2 (germline): GTSNPN, SVGIG (reference sequence). The CDR3 is 15 amino acids. CDR3 sequence reads: CAWSVPRVSSYEQYF. The CDR3 region has the DNA TGTGCCTGGAGTGTACCCCGGGTAAGCTCCTACGAGCAGTACTTC.

The V gene is TRBV20-1, the J gene TRBJ2-1; 7 positions match TRBD2. Germline-derived CDR1 and CDR2 are DFQATT and SNEGSKA (reference sequence). Losses at the gene ends were 1 base for V and 8 bases for J; bases not matched to a gene: 8. The CDR3 extends over 14 amino acids. Written as DNA, the CDR3 is TGCAGTGCTAGAGGCGGGGGAGGATCGGATGAGCAGTTCTTC. Amino acids: CSARGGGGSDEQFF.

This clonotype was detected only once. The chain couples TRBV7-8 to TRBJ2-7; D is undetermined. The J call could be wrong; TRBJ2-5 is a better fit for the DNA end. CDR1 is SGHVS and CDR2 is FQNEAQ in the germline V gene. The CDR3 is 13 amino acids. As DNA, the CDR3 is TGTGCCAGCAGCTTAGTTCTACAACAGACCCAGTACTTC. Translation gives CASSLVLQQTQYF.

This clonotype was counted only a few times. V gene TRBV28 combines with J gene TRBJ2-1, with a possible D match to TRBD2 (6 bases). The germline V and J ends were trimmed by 4 bases and 7 bases, with 20 bases remaining between them. CDR1 MDHEN and CDR2 SYDVKM come from the germline V gene. This CDR3 is built from 16 residues. As DNA, the CDR3 is TGTGCCAGCAGTTCCCCCGGGACTGGGGACGGTAATGAGCAGTTCTTC. This translates into CASSSPGTGDGNEQFF.

The J gene is TRBJ1-5, the V gene TRBV9; D perhaps matches TRBD1 (5 bases). Trimming shortened V by 3 bases and J by 0 bases, and 7 bases separated the two germline ends. This CDR3 comprises 14 residues. In germline, CDR1 is SGDLS, CDR2 YYNGEE. The CDR3 loop is CASSETDSNQPQHF. CDR3 coding DNA: TGTGCCAGCAGCGAGACAGATAGCAATCAGCCCCAGCATTTT.

The chain is built from TRBV29-1 and TRBJ1-2; D gene unclear. The germline V and J ends were trimmed by 7 bases and 8 bases, with 5 bases remaining between them. This CDR3 spans 8 amino acids. CDR1 is SQVTM and CDR2 is ANQGSEA in the germline V gene. CDR3 in amino acids: CSEGGYTF. The CDR3 coding sequence is TGCAGCGAGGGAGGCTACACCTTC.

The CDR3 DNA follows: TGTGCCAGCAGCTTCTCCGGACTAGCGGGTTCCTACGAGCAGTACTTC. This encodes CASSFSGLAGSYEQYF. V is TRBV7-2 and J is TRBJ2-7; TRBD2 matches 11 bases. CDR1 is SGHTA, CDR2 FQGNSA, per germline. This CDR3 comprises 16 residues. V shed 3 bases, J shed 1 base, and the junction held 5 bases outside the gene matches.

The chain is built from TRBV12-3 or TRBV12-4 and TRBJ2-5; possibly TRBD2 for D (5 bases). The DNA end is more similar to TRBJ2-7, so the J call may be wrong. CDR3 length equals 14 residues. CDR3: CASSVLVGMDEQYF. CDR3 in DNA: TGTGCCAGCAGCGTACTAGTGGGGATGGACGAGCAGTACTTC.

This clonotype showed up just a few times. The junction departs from the called germline gene at one end, perhaps through a read error. The J gene is TRBJ2-3, the V gene TRBV7-7; 7 nucleotides line up with TRBD2. Per germline, CDR1 SSHAT and CDR2 FNYEAQ (reference sequence). The CDR3 covers 16 residues. The CDR3 is CASSLAFREATDTQYF. Written as DNA, the CDR3 is TGTGCTAGCAGCTTAGCGTTCCGGGAGGCCACAGATACGCAGTATTTT.